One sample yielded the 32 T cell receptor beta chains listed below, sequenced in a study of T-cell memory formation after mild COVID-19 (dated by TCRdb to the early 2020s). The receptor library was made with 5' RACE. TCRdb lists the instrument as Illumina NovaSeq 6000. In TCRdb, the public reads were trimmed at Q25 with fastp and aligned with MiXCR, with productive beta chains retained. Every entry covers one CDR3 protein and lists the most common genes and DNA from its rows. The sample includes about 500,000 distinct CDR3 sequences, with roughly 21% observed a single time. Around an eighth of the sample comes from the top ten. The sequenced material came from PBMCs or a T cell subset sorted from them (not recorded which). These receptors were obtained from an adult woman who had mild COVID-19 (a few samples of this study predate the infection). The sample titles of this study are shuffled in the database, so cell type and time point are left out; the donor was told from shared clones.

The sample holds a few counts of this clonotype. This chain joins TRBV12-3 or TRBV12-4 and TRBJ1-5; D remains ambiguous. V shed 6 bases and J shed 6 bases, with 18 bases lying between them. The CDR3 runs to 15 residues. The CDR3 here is CASSPDAGSVQPQHF. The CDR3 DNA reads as TGTGCCAGCAGCCCTGACGCCGGTTCAGTTCAGCCCCAGCATTTT.

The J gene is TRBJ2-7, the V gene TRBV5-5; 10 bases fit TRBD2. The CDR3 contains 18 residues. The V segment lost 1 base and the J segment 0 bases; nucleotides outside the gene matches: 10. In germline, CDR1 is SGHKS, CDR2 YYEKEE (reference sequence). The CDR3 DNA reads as TGTGCCAGCAGCTTGTCGGCTAGCGGGGGCCTAAGCTCCTACGAGCAGTACTTC. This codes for CASSLSASGGLSSYEQYF.

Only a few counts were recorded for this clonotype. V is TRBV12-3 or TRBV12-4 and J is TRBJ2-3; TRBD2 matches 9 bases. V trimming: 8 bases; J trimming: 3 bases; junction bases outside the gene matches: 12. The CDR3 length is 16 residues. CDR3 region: CASGLAGVDGTDTQYF. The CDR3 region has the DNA TGTGCCAGCGGATTAGCGGGAGTTGATGGGACAGATACGCAGTATTTT.

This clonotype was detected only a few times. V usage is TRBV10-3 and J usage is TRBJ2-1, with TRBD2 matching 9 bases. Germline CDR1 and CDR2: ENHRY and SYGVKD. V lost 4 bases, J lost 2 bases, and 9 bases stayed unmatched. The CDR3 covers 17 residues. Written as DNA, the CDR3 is TGTGCCATCAGTGGCGGGAGGGCGGATAGGGCCTACAATGAGCAGTTCTTC. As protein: CAISGGRADRAYNEQFF.

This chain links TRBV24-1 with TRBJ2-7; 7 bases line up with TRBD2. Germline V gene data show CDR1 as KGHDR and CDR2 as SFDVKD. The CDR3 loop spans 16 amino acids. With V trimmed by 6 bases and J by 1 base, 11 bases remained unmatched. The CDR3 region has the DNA TGTGCCACCAGTCCCTCTGCTGGACTAGGATCCTACGAGCAGTACTTC. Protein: CATSPSAGLGSYEQYF.

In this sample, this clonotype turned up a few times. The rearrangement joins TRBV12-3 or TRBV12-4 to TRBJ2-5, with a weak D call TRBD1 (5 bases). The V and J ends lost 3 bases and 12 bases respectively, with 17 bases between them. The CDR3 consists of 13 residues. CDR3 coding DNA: TGTGCCAGCAGTTTTGACTCAACAGGCCAGGAGTACTTC. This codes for CASSFDSTGQEYF.

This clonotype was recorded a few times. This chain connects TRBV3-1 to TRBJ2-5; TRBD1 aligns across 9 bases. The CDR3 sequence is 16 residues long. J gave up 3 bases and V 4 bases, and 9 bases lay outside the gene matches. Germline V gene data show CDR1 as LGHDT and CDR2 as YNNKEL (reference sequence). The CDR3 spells CASSRGTGIGEETQYF. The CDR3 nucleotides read TGTGCCAGCAGCCGCGGGACAGGGATTGGGGAAGAGACCCAGTACTTC.

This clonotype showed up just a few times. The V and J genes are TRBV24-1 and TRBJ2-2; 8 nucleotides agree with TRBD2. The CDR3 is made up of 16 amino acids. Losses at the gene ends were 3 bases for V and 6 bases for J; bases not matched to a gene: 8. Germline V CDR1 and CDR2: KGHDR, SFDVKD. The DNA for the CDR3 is TGTGCCACCAGTGATCCGCCGGGACTAGGGGCCGGGGAGCTGTTTTTT. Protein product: CATSDPPGLGAGELFF.

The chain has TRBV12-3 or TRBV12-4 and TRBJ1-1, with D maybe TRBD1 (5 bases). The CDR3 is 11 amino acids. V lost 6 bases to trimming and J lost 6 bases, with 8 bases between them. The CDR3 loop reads CASRGGPEAFF. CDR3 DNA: TGTGCCAGCAGGGGGGGACCTGAAGCTTTCTTT.

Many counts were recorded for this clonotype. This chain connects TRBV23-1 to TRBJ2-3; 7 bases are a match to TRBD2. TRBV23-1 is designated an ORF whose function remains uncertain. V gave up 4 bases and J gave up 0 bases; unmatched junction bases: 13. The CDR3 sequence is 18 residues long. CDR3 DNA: TGCGCCAGCAGTCCGCCTGGGGAGGGCCTCCATAGCACAGATACGCAGTATTTT. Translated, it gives CASSPPGEGLHSTDTQYF.

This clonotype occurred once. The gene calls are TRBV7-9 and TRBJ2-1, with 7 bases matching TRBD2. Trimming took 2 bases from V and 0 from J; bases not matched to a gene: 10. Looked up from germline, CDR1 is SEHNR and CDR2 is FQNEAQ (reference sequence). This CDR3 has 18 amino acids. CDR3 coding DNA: TGTGCCAGCAGCTTACGCGCGGGGGTCCCGAGCTCCTACAATGAGCAGTTCTTC. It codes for CASSLRAGVPSSYNEQFF.

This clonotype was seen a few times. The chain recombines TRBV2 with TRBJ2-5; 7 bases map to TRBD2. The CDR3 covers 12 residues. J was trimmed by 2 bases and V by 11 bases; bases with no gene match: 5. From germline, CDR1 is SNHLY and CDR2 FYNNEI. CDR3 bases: TGTGCCGGGACGGGGGGTCAAGAGACCCAGTACTTC. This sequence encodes CAGTGGQETQYF.

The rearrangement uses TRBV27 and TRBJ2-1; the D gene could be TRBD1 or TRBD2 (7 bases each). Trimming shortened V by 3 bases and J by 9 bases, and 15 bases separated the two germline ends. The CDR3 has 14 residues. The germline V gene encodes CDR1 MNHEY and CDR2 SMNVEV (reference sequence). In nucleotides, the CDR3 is TGTGCCAGCAGTTTCGCGACAGGGAGGGGTGAGCAGTTCTTC. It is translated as CASSFATGRGEQFF.

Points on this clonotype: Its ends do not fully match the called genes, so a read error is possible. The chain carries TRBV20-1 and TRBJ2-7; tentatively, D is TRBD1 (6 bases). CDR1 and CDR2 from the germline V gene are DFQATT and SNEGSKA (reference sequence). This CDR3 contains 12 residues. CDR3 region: CSAAQGSYERYF. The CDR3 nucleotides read TGCAGTGCTGCCCAGGGGTCCTACGAGCGGTACTTC.

CDR3 loop: CSVPDSGSYGYTF. The CDR3 DNA is TGCAGCGTCCCCGATTCCGGTAGCTATGGCTACACCTTC. J is TRBJ1-2 and V is TRBV29-1; D is ambiguous. The CDR3 is 13 amino acids. Trimming pared 6 bases from V and 4 bases from J, leaving 15 bases between. CDR1 and CDR2 (germline): SQVTM, ANQGSEA.

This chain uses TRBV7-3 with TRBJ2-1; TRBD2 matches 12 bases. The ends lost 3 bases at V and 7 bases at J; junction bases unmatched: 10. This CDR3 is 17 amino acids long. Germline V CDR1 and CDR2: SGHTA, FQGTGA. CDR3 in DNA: TGTGCCAGCAGCTTGGTCCGATCGGGACTAGCGGGTAATGAGCAGTTCTTC. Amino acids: CASSLVRSGLAGNEQFF.

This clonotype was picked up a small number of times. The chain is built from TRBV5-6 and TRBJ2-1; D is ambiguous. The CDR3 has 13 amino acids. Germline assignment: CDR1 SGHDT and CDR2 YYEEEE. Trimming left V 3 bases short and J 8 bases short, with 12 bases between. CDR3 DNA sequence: TGTGCCAGCAGCTCCAGGCAGGATGATGAGCAGTTCTTC. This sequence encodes CASSSRQDDEQFF.

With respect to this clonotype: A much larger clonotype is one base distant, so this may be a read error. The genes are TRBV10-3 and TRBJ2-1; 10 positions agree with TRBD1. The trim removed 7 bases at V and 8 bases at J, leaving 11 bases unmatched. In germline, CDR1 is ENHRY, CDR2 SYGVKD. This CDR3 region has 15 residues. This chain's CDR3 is CAITEGQGNFDEQFF. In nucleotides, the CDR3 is TGTGCCATCACCGAGGGACAGGGGAATTTCGATGAGCAGTTCTTC.

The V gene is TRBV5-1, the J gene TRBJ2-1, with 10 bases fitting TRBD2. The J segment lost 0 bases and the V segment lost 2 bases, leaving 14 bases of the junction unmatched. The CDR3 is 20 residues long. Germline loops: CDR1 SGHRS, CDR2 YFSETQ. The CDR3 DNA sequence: TGCGCCAGCAGCTTTCGCCGGACTAGCGGTATGCGGAGCTCCTACAATGAGCAGTTCTTC. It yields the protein CASSFRRTSGMRSSYNEQFF.

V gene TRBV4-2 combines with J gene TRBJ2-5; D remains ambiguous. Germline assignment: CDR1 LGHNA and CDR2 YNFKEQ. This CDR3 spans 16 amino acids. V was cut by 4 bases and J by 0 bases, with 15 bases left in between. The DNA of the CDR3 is TGTGCCAGCAGCCCGTCCCCCCCTCCACACCAAGAGACCCAGTACTTC. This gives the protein CASSPSPPPHQETQYF.

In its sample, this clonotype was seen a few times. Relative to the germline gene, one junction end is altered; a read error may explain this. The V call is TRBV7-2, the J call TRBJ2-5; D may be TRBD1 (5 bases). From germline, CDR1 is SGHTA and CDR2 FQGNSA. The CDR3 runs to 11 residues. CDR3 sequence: CASSLLGVPAF. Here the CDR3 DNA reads TGTGCCAGCAGCTTATTAGGGGTCCCCGCCTTC.

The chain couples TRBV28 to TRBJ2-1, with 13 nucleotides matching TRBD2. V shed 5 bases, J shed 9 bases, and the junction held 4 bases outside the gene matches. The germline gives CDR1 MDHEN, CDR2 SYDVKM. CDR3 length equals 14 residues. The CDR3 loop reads CASSLGLAGVEQFF. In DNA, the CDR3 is TGTGCCAGCAGTCTAGGACTAGCGGGAGTTGAGCAGTTCTTC.

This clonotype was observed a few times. The chain's CDR3 is CSARWGYEQYF. In DNA form, the CDR3 reads TGCAGTGCTAGATGGGGCTACGAGCAGTACTTC. This chain connects TRBV20-1 to TRBJ2-7; D is undetermined. Germline V lookup: CDR1 DFQATT, CDR2 SNEGSKA (reference sequence). Between the trimmed V and J ends, which lost 2 bases and 3 bases, there was a span of 5 bases. The CDR3 is 11 residues long.

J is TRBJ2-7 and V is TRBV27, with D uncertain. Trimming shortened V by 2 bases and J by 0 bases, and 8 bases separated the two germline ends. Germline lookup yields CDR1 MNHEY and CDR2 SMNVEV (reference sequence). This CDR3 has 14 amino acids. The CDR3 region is CASSLRSSSYEQYF. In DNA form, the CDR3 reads TGTGCCAGCAGTTTAAGGAGTAGCTCCTACGAGCAGTACTTC.

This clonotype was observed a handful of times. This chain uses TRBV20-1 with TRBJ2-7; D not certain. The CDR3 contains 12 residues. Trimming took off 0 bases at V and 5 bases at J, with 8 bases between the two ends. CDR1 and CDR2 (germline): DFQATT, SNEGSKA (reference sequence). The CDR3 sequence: CSARDAGDEQYF. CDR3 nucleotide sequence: TGCAGTGCTAGAGATGCTGGCGACGAGCAGTACTTC.

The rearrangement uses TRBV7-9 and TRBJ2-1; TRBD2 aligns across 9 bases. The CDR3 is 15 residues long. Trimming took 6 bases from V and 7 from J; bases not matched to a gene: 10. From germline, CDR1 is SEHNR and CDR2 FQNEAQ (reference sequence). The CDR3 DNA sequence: TGTGCCAGCAGGTCAGCGGGAGGAGCGGGGAATGAGCAGTTCTTC. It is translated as CASRSAGGAGNEQFF. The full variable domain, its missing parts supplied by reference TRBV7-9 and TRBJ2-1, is DTGVSQNPRHKITKRGQNVTFRCDPISEHNRLYWYRQTLGQGPEFLTYFQNEAQLEKSRLLSDRFSAERPKGSFSTLEIQRTEQGDSAMYLCASRSAGGAGNEQFFGPGTRLTVL.

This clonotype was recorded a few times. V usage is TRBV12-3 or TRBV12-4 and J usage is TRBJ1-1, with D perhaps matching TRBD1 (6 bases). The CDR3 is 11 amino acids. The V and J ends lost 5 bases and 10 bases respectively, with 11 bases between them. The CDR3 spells CASSLQGGAFF. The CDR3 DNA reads TGTGCCAGCAGTCTACAGGGAGGAGCTTTCTTT.

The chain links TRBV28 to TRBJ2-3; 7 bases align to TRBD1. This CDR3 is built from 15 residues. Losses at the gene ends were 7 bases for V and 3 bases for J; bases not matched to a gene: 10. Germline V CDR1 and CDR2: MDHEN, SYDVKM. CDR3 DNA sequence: TGTGCCAGCATAAACCGACAGGGAAGGACAGATACGCAGTATTTT. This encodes CASINRQGRTDTQYF.

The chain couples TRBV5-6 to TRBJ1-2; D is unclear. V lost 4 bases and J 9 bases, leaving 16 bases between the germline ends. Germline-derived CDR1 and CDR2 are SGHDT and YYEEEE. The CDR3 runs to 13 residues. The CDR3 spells CASSPFGRESYTF. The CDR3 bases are TGTGCCAGCAGCCCTTTCGGACGGGAGAGCTACACCTTC.

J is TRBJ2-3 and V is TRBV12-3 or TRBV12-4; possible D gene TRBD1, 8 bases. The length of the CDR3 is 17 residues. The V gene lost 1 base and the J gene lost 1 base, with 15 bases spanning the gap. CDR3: CASSLGGGRGRTDTQYF. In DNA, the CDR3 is TGTGCCAGCAGTTTAGGGGGGGGCAGGGGGCGCACAGATACGCAGTATTTT.

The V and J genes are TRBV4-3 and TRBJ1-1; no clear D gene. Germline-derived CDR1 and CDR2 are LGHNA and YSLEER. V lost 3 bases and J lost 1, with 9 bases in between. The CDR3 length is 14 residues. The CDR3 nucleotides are TGCGCCAGCAGCCACCTGGACCGGAACACTGAAGCTTTCTTT. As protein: CASSHLDRNTEAFF.

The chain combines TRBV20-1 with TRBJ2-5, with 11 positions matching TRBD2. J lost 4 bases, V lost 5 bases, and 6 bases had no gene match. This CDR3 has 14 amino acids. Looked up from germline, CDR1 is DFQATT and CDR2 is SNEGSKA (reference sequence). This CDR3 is CSARPLAGGETQYF. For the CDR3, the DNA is TGCAGTGCTCGCCCCCTAGCGGGGGGAGAGACCCAGTACTTC.